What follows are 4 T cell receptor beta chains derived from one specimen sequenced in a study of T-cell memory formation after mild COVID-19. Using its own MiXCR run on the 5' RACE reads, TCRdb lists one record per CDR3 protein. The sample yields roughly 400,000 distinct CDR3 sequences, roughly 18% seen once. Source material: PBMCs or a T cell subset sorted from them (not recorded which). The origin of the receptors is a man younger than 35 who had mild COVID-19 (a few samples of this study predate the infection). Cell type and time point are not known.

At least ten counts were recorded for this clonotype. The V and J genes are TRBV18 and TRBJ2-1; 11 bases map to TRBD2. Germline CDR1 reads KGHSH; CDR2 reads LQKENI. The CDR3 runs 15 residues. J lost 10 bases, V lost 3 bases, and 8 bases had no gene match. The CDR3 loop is CASSPGLAVFGEQFF. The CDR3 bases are TGTGCCAGCTCACCGGGACTAGCGGTATTCGGCGAGCAGTTCTTC.

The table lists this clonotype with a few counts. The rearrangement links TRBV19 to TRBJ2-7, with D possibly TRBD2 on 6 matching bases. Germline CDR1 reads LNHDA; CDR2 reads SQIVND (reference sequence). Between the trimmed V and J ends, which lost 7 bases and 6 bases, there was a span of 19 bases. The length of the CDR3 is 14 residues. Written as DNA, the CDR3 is TGTGCCAGTACCGCCGGGGGAAAGGCATCCGAGCAGTACTTC. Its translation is CASTAGGKASEQYF.

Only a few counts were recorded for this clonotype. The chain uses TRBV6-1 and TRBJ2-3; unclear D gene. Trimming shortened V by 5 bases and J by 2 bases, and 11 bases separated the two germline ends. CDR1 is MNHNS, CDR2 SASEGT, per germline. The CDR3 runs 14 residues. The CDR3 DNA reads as TGTGCCAGCAGTCCCCGGTCGTTCACAGATACGCAGTATTTT. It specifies CASSPRSFTDTQYF.

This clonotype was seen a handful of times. CDR3 residues: CASSPSSGIDGYTF. In DNA form, the CDR3 reads TGTGCCAGCAGCCCGAGCTCGGGAATCGATGGCTACACCTTC. This chain joins TRBV7-3 and TRBJ1-2; D unclear. The germline gives CDR1 SGHTA, CDR2 FQGTGA. The CDR3 is made up of 14 amino acids. V was clipped by 5 bases and J by 6 bases, with 16 bases between them. The whole variable domain, remainder taken from reference TRBV7-3 and TRBJ1-2, is GAGVSQTPSNKVTEKGKYVELRCDPISGHTALYWYRQSLGQGPEFLIYFQGTGAADDSGLPNDRFFAVRPEGSVSTLKIQRTERGDSAVYLCASSPSSGIDGYTFGSGTRLTVV.